One sample yielded the 19 T cell receptor beta chains listed below, sequenced in a study of siplizumab effects on memory and regulatory T cells. Using immunoSEQ multiplex PCR, the repertoire was profiled, and TCRdb retains in-frame clones only, with some absent. This sample has just over 60,000 clones, with around three quarters found just once. The source material was memory CD4+ T cells sorted from blood. The source is a human donor in good health.

The genes are TRBV28 and TRBJ1-2; D is uncertain. CDR3 size: 13 residues. The germline CDR1 and CDR2 sequences are MDHEN and SYDVKM. The ends were cut back, 2 bases at V and 13 bases at J, with 17 bases in the middle. In DNA form, the CDR3 reads TGTGCCAGCAGTTTAGGCAGGCAACTTTTTTGCACCTTC. This encodes CASSLGRQLFCTF.

The chain carries TRBV19 and TRBJ1-4; D not resolved. The CDR3 is 15 amino acids. Germline-derived CDR1 and CDR2 are LNHDA and SQIVND (reference sequence). V lost 4 bases to trimming and J lost 5 bases, with 14 bases between them. In nucleotides, the CDR3 is TGTGCCAGTAGTACCTCAGGCCTCGGGAATGAAAAACTGTTTTTT. Residues: CASSTSGLGNEKLFF.

The chain joins TRBV7-2 to TRBJ2-1; 10 nucleotides agree with TRBD2. The CDR3 is 15 residues long. Germline V gene lookup returns CDR1 SGHTA and CDR2 FQGNSA. Losses at the gene ends were 0 bases for V and 7 bases for J; bases not matched to a gene: 3. The chain's CDR3 is CASSLAPAGGNEQFF. The CDR3 DNA is TGTGCCAGCAGCTTAGCCCCAGCGGGGGGGAATGAGCAGTTCTTC.

This sequence joins TRBV6-6 and TRBJ1-3, with 8 bases lining up with TRBD1. V shed 6 bases, J shed 0 bases, and the junction held 4 bases outside the gene matches. Looked up from germline, CDR1 is MNHNY and CDR2 is SVGAGI (reference sequence). This CDR3 comprises 15 residues. DNA for the CDR3: TGTGCCAGCAGAGCCACAGGGGGCTCTGGAAACACCATATATTTT. This codes for CASRATGGSGNTIYF.

This clone was found a few times. The gene calls are TRBV6-5 and TRBJ2-7; 7 bases fit TRBD2. The V segment lost 6 bases and the J segment 5 bases; nucleotides outside the gene matches: 13. CDR1 and CDR2 (germline): MNHEY, SVGAGI. The CDR3 has 15 residues. In DNA form, the CDR3 reads TGTGCCAGCAGGCGACTAGCAACTGAAACTGACGAGCAGTACTTC. It codes for CASRRLATETDEQYF.

The V call is TRBV5-6, the J call TRBJ1-2, with 7 bases identical to TRBD1. After removal of 3 bases from V and 0 bases from J, the junction contained 17 bases not matched to a gene. Germline V gene sequence: CDR1 SGHDT, CDR2 YYEEEE. The CDR3 consists of 19 residues. CDR3 amino acids: CASSSLQGRSFGANYGYTF. The CDR3 nucleotides are TGTGCCAGCAGCTCTCTACAGGGGCGTAGTTTTGGAGCTAACTATGGCTACACCTTC. The full variable domain, rest sourced from reference TRBV5-6 and TRBJ1-2, is DAGVTQSPTHLIKTRGQQVTLRCSPKSGHDTVSWYQQALGQGPQFIFQYYEEEERQRGNFPDRFSGHQFPNYSSELNVNALLLGDSALYLCASSSLQGRSFGANYGYTFGSGTRLTVV.

CDR3 sequence: CASSLDGGMETQYF. As DNA, the CDR3 is TGTGCCAGCAGCTTAGACGGGGGAATGGAGACCCAGTACTTC. This chain joins TRBV7-3 and TRBJ2-5, with D perhaps matching TRBD2 (6 bases). Trimming took 2 bases from V and 5 from J, leaving 12 bases between them. The CDR3 is 14 residues long. Germline V gene data show CDR1 as SGHTA and CDR2 as FQGTGA.

The chain couples TRBV27 to TRBJ1-6, with D unresolved. Germline V lookup: CDR1 MNHEY, CDR2 SMNVEV (reference sequence). This CDR3 region has 13 residues. The V end lost 5 bases, the J end lost 7 bases, and 9 bases lay between the germline ends. The CDR3 loop is CASSPRRNSPLHF. DNA of the CDR3: TGTGCCAGCAGTCCGCGCCGGAATTCACCCCTCCACTTT.

The V gene is TRBV6-5, the J gene TRBJ2-7, with 9 bases aligning to TRBD2. CDR1 and CDR2 (germline): MNHEY, SVGAGI. Trimming removed 5 bases from V and 7 bases from J; junction bases left unmatched: 3. There are 12 residues in the CDR3. DNA of the CDR3: TGTGCCAGCAGTCTCCTAGCGGGGGAGCAGTACTTC. This codes for CASSLLAGEQYF.

The rearrangement uses TRBV7-3 and TRBJ1-3; D gene uncertain. Trimming shortened V by 5 bases and J by 9 bases, and 8 bases separated the two germline ends. Germline loops: CDR1 SGHTA, CDR2 FQGTGA. The CDR3 extends over 11 amino acids. CDR3 bases: TGTGCCAGCAGCCCCTCAAGCACCATATATTTT. Amino acids: CASSPSSTIYF.

The chain couples TRBV6-4 to TRBJ2-5; 13 bases align to TRBD2. The CDR3 has 15 amino acids. Trimming cost V 4 bases and J 5 bases; bases outside gene matches: 4. Looked up from germline, CDR1 is MRHNA and CDR2 is SNTAGT. The CDR3 nucleotides read TGTGCCAGCAGTGCCCTACTAGCGGGGGGGGAGACCCAGTACTTC. Encoded protein: CASSALLAGGETQYF.

This clone was counted a few times. The V gene is TRBV2, the J gene TRBJ2-1; D call uncertain. Germline V gene data show CDR1 as SNHLY and CDR2 as FYNNEI. The germline V and J ends were trimmed by 7 bases and 0 bases, with 10 bases remaining between them. CDR3 length: 14 residues. The CDR3 sequence is CASKESSSYNEQFF. CDR3 bases: TGTGCCAGCAAGGAATCAAGCTCCTACAATGAGCAGTTCTTC.

This chain joins TRBV10-3 and TRBJ1-2; 7 bases are shared with TRBD1. CDR3 length: 15 residues. The junction had 8 bases not matched to a gene; V was cut back by 3 bases and J by 4 bases. Per the germline V gene, CDR1 is ENHRY and CDR2 is SYGVKD. The chain's CDR3 is CAISDEAGGLYGYTF. In DNA, the CDR3 is TGTGCCATCAGTGATGAGGCAGGGGGTCTCTATGGCTACACCTTC.

This clone has a single count. The chain joins TRBV19 to TRBJ1-4; TRBD1 might be the D (6 bases). Germline CDR1 and CDR2: LNHDA and SQIVND (reference sequence). The CDR3 is 15 amino acids. The V and J ends lost 5 bases and 6 bases respectively, with 16 bases between them. The CDR3 bases are TGTGCCAGTAGTGACGAGGGGGGAGGGGATGAAAAACTGTTTTTT. Translating gives CASSDEGGGDEKLFF. Full variable domain (missing parts from reference TRBV19 and TRBJ1-4): DGGITQSPKYLFRKEGQNVTLSCEQNLNHDAMYWYRQDPGQGLRLIYYSQIVNDFQKGDIAEGYSVSREKKESFPLTVTSAQKNPTAFYLCASSDEGGGDEKLFFGSGTQLSVL.

A few counts support this clone. The chain links TRBV7-6 to TRBJ2-7; 10 bases agree with TRBD2. J gave up 6 bases and V 5 bases, and 10 bases lay outside the gene matches. The germline V gene encodes CDR1 SGHVS and CDR2 FNYEAQ. The length of the CDR3 is 15 residues. The CDR3 region is CASSLGSGGAGEQYF. In DNA form, the CDR3 reads TGTGCCAGCAGCCTTGGGAGCGGGGGGGCTGGCGAGCAGTACTTC.

This chain joins TRBV6-5 and TRBJ1-6; D is uncertain. CDR3 length equals 13 residues. V was pared by 4 bases and J by 11 bases, with 12 bases between. CDR1 is MNHEY and CDR2 is SVGAGI in the germline V gene. CDR3 in amino acids: CASSSPSWAPLHF. CDR3 nucleotides: TGTGCCAGCAGTTCTCCCTCCTGGGCACCCCTCCACTTT.

This sequence joins TRBV25-1 and TRBJ2-7; D may be TRBD1 or TRBD2 (5 bases each). This CDR3 spans 14 amino acids. Looked up from germline, CDR1 is MGHDK and CDR2 is SYGVNS. Between the trimmed V and J ends, which lost 3 bases and 6 bases, there was a span of 15 bases. Written as DNA, the CDR3 is TGTGCCAGCAGTGATCATGGGGCCGGGGTCGAGCAGTACTTC. It yields the protein CASSDHGAGVEQYF.

This CDR3 is CASSRLAGGRETQYF. The DNA of the CDR3 is TGCGCCAGCAGCCGGCTAGCGGGGGGGCGGGAGACCCAGTACTTC. V is TRBV4-1 and J is TRBJ2-5; TRBD2 matches at 12 bases. Per the germline V gene, CDR1 is MGHRA and CDR2 is YSYEKL. The CDR3 loop spans 15 amino acids. With V trimmed by 4 bases and J by 5 bases, 5 bases remained unmatched.

J is TRBJ1-2 and V is TRBV18; a possible D gene is TRBD1 (6 bases). V dropped 3 bases and J dropped 3 bases, with 17 bases sitting between them. The germline V gene has CDR1 KGHSH and CDR2 LQKENI. CDR3 length: 16 amino acids. The CDR3: CASSPRGIETDYGYTF. In DNA form, the CDR3 reads TGTGCCAGCTCACCCAGGGGCATCGAGACAGACTATGGCTACACCTTC.